This TCR beta chain was found in a study of cytomegalovirus exposure and HLA in healthy donors. This CDR3 has 15 residues. Germline V gene sequence: CDR1 MNHEY, CDR2 SMNVEV (reference sequence). V shed 5 bases, J shed 4 bases, and the junction held 7 bases outside the gene matches. Data came from immunoSEQ multiplex PCR; TCRdb stores just in-frame clones and leaves some out. This table has 100,000 to 150,000 clones, roughly 91% appearing once. V usage is TRBV27 and J usage is TRBJ1-3, with 8 bases aligning to TRBD1. Sequencing input: PBMCs. This TCR was recovered from a young man in good health and CMV-seronegative. The DNA for the CDR3 is TGTGCCAGCAGTCCCAGGGGGCTAGGAGGAAACACCATATATTTT. Its protein product is CASSPRGLGGNTIYF.